This T cell receptor beta chain is from a study of beta chain features in type 1 diabetes. General study results and limits: When Type 1 diabetes patients were examined, their TCRB CDR3s proved moderately but significantly shorter in all four CD4+ subsets. Naive, central memory and regulatory TCRB repertoires appeared more similar among patients than healthy donors. VDJ junctions from type 1 diabetes patients carried fewer insertions and larger deletions.

Points on this clone: The antigen remains undetermined.

CD45RO/CCR7/CD25/CD127/CD95/CD27 separated CD4+ naive, central memory, regulatory and stem cell-like memory cells by sorting. Sorting gave populations that all exceeded 98% purity. The whole isolated RNA underwent reverse transcription, so sequencing captured expressed TCRB transcripts. TCRdb's copy holds only in-frame clones and misses some; the assay was immunoSEQ multiplex PCR. The top ten clones hold about 1.5% of a sample with 50,000 to 65,000 clones, roughly two fifths of them seen once. V lost 3 bases, J lost 1 base, and 3 bases lay in between. Germline lookup yields CDR1 SEHNR and CDR2 FQNEAQ (reference sequence). The CDR3 extends over 13 amino acids.

Sequencing used Tregs from blood. The receptor was isolated from a man aged 25 to 40 with type 1 diabetes. The rearrangement joins TRBV7-9 to TRBJ2-2; D not certain. DNA of the CDR3: TGTGCCAGCAGCTTCGGGAACACCGGGGAGCTGTTTTTT. As protein: CASSFGNTGELFF.